Presented here are 17 T cell receptor beta chains from one specimen sequenced in a study of cytomegalovirus exposure and HLA in healthy donors. The PCR was carried out with 60 Vbeta primers and 13 Jbeta primers. Some clones are missing from TCRdb's copy, which holds only in-frame ones; the method was immunoSEQ multiplex PCR. Of roughly 38,000 clones in the sample, 65% to 85% were seen once. The sequencing input was PBMCs. The receptors shown here come from a woman between 25 and 40 years old in good health and CMV-seropositive.

The V gene is TRBV19, the J gene TRBJ1-4; 9 bases map to TRBD1. V trimming: 4 bases; J trimming: 7 bases; junction bases outside the gene matches: 7. This CDR3 region has 15 residues. The germline V gene encodes CDR1 LNHDA and CDR2 SQIVND (reference sequence). For the CDR3, the DNA is TGTGCCAGTAGTACCCCGGGACAGGGACGTGAAAAACTGTTTTTT. Encoded protein: CASSTPGQGREKLFF.

This clone occurred once. The chain joins TRBV5-6 to TRBJ1-6, with D hard to call. Deletions cut 1 base from V and 2 bases from J, with 10 bases between. The CDR3 is made up of 16 amino acids. CDR1 is SGHDT and CDR2 is YYEEEE in the germline V gene. CDR3 nucleotide sequence: TGTGCCAGCAGCTTGTCGGTTCTACCCTATAATTCACCCCTCCACTTT. Translation gives CASSLSVLPYNSPLHF.

The genes are TRBV19 and TRBJ1-1, with a possible D match to TRBD1 (5 bases). V lost 1 base to trimming and J lost 1 base, with 16 bases between them. CDR3 length: 17 residues. Per the germline V gene, CDR1 is LNHDA and CDR2 is SQIVND (reference sequence). CDR3 bases: TGTGCCAGTAGTATAGTAGGGGTCAGCTTAAAGAACACTGAAGCTTTCTTT. Its translation: CASSIVGVSLKNTEAFF.

The chain uses TRBV4-2 and TRBJ2-7; D not resolved. V was trimmed by 0 bases and J by 7 bases, leaving 13 bases between them. This CDR3 contains 14 residues. CDR1 LGHNA and CDR2 YNFKEQ come from the germline V gene. The chain's CDR3 is CASSQEMGLVEQYF. As DNA, the CDR3 is TGTGCCAGCAGCCAAGAAATGGGCCTGGTTGAGCAGTACTTC.

The chain uses TRBV19 and TRBJ1-1; TRBD1 aligns across 7 bases. Germline V gene sequence: CDR1 LNHDA, CDR2 SQIVND (reference sequence). V shed 4 bases, J shed 1 base, and the junction held 3 bases outside the gene matches. The CDR3 has 14 residues. CDR3 loop: CASSSRTGNTEAFF. The CDR3 coding sequence is TGTGCCAGTAGTAGCCGGACAGGGAACACTGAAGCTTTCTTT.

The chain recombines TRBV7-8 with TRBJ1-4; 7 bases align to TRBD1. Germline V gene data show CDR1 as SGHVS and CDR2 as FQNEAQ. J lost 7 bases, V lost 5 bases, and 13 bases had no gene match. The CDR3 totals 16 residues. This CDR3 is CASSPLEGARGEKLFF. CDR3 in DNA: TGTGCCAGCAGCCCCCTCGAGGGGGCGAGAGGTGAAAAACTGTTTTTT.

Points on this clone: Mismatch with germline at one junction end may stem from a read error. The chain recombines TRBV28 with TRBJ2-1; D is ambiguous. This CDR3 has 15 amino acids. The V gene's germline CDR1 is MDHEN and CDR2 SYDVKM. CDR3 nucleotides: TGTTCCAGCAGCCCCTACAGAGCCTACCTCAATGAGCAGTTCTTC. Amino acids: CSSSPYRAYLNEQFF.

A word on this clone: The junction departs from germline at one end; a sequencing error may be responsible. The chain combines TRBV5-1 with TRBJ2-3; 16 bases line up with TRBD2. CDR3 length: 17 residues. Per the germline V gene, CDR1 is SGHRS and CDR2 is YFSETQ. CDR3 sequence (DNA): TGCGCCAGCCGCTTGGGACTAGCGGGGGGGTCCACAGATACGCAGTATTTT. Its protein is CASRLGLAGGSTDTQYF.

The chain joins TRBV29-1 to TRBJ2-5; 7 bases map to TRBD1. Germline CDR1 SQVTM, CDR2 ANQGSEA. This CDR3 comprises 15 residues. The trim removed 0 bases at V and 5 bases at J, leaving 9 bases unmatched. The CDR3 protein is CSVEDPTGLGETQYF. DNA of the CDR3: TGCAGCGTTGAAGATCCGACAGGGCTGGGGGAGACCCAGTACTTC.

The J gene is TRBJ1-4, the V gene TRBV27; D uncertain. Looked up from germline, CDR1 is MNHEY and CDR2 is SMNVEV (reference sequence). The CDR3 loop spans 15 amino acids. The germline V and J ends were trimmed by 4 bases and 5 bases, with 14 bases remaining between them. The CDR3 DNA is TGTGCCAGCAGTTCGCCCCGAGCCGGGAATGAAAAACTGTTTTTT. The encoded protein is CASSSPRAGNEKLFF. The entire variable domain, with the rest obtained from reference TRBV27 and TRBJ1-4, is as follows: EAQVTQNPRYLITVTGKKLTVTCSQNMNHEYMSWYRQDPGLGLRQIYYSMNVEVTDKGDVPEGYKVSRKEKRNFPLILESPSPNQTSLYFCASSSPRAGNEKLFFGSGTQLSVL.

The V call is TRBV7-8, the J call TRBJ2-2, with D maybe TRBD2 (6 bases). Germline-derived CDR1 and CDR2 are SGHVS and FQNEAQ. CDR3 length equals 15 residues. V lost 7 bases and J lost 0, with 12 bases in between. The CDR3 loop is CASTPGGSNTGELFF. Here the CDR3 DNA reads TGTGCCAGCACCCCCGGGGGATCGAACACCGGGGAGCTGTTTTTT.

The gene calls are TRBV19 and TRBJ1-1, with D tentatively TRBD1 (6 bases). From germline, CDR1 is LNHDA and CDR2 SQIVND (reference sequence). V lost 5 bases and J lost 10, with 23 bases in between. This CDR3 comprises 15 residues. The chain's CDR3 is CASSSSGGAYLGAFF. DNA for the CDR3: TGTGCCAGTAGTTCCTCGGGGGGGGCTTACTTGGGAGCTTTCTTT.

The rearrangement links TRBV6-5 to TRBJ2-7, with a weak D call TRBD2 (6 bases). The CDR3 loop spans 11 amino acids. The germline V and J ends were trimmed by 5 bases and 6 bases, with 8 bases remaining between them. From germline, CDR1 is MNHEY and CDR2 SVGAGI. CDR3 nucleotides: TGTGCCAGCAGTACCGGGGGCGAGCAGTACTTC. Translated, it gives CASSTGGEQYF.

The rearrangement uses TRBV29-1 and TRBJ1-4; D is possibly TRBD1 (6 bases). Germline-derived CDR1 and CDR2 are SQVTM and ANQGSEA. The CDR3 is made up of 12 amino acids. Trimming removed 7 bases at V and 6 bases at J, with 12 bases between. The CDR3 DNA is TGCAGCGAAGACAGGCCGGATGAAAAACTGTTTTTT. Protein product: CSEDRPDEKLFF.

This chain joins TRBV6-5 and TRBJ1-2; perhaps TRBD1 as D (6 bases). Germline CDR1 MNHEY, CDR2 SVGAGI. The CDR3 is 13 residues long. V shed 5 bases and J shed 6 bases, with 13 bases lying between them. This CDR3 is CASSTGFLDGYTF. CDR3 DNA sequence: TGTGCCAGCAGTACAGGGTTCCTTGATGGCTACACCTTC.

The chain employs TRBV14 and TRBJ1-3; 7 positions match TRBD1. V was clipped by 7 bases and J by 0 bases; unmatched bases: 3. The germline gives CDR1 SGHDN, CDR2 FVKESK. The CDR3 covers 14 residues. In DNA form, the CDR3 reads TGTGCCAGCACAGGGGGAAACTCTGGAAACACCATATATTTT. Residues: CASTGGNSGNTIYF.

CDR3 sequence: CALQQGEADTQYF. The CDR3 DNA reads as TGCGCCCTACAACAGGGGGAGGCAGATACGCAGTATTTT. The V call is TRBV10-2, the J call TRBJ2-3, with 8 nucleotides matching TRBD1. The CDR3 is 13 amino acids. With 11 bases clipped from V and 4 bases from J, the junction kept 8 bases outside the gene matches. Per the germline V gene, CDR1 is WSHSY and CDR2 is SAAADI.